The entry below describes one T cell receptor (beta chain). Clones were sequenced by immunoSEQ multiplex PCR, and TCRdb holds only the in-frame ones, with some missing. The table records 20,000 to 25,000 clones, around a quarter of them present only once. The sample's time point: after neoadjuvant nivolumab, at surgical resection. The CDR3 loop spans 14 amino acids. J lost 6 bases, V lost 4 bases, and 8 bases had no gene match. Germline-derived CDR1 and CDR2 are KGHSH and LQKENI. These data belong to a study of neoadjuvant anti-PD-1 for oral cavity cancer. J is TRBJ2-7 and V is TRBV18, with TRBD1 matching over 8 bases. This TCR was recovered from a person between 40 and 85 years old with oral cavity squamous cell carcinoma. Source: tumor tissue, taken after nivolumab (anti-PD-1) treatment. CDR3 protein: CASSRDRGGGEQYF. The CDR3 DNA reads TGTGCCAGCTCACGAGACAGGGGTGGGGGCGAGCAGTACTTC.